These 28 T cell receptor beta chains came from one sample sequenced in a study of T cells after yellow fever vaccination. TCRdb re-called the 5' RACE reads with MiXCR, one entry per CDR3 protein. This sample has hundreds of thousands of distinct CDR3 sequences, with 12% found just once. Source: PBMCs, taken on the day of the yellow fever booster vaccination. The source of these receptors is a man in his thirties or forties who received the YFV17D yellow fever vaccine.

This clonotype turned up a few times. Written as DNA, the CDR3 is TGCGCCAGCAGCCAAGATAGAGGGAACGGCAATCAGCCCCAGCATTTT. It yields the protein CASSQDRGNGNQPQHF. The chain joins TRBV4-1 to TRBJ1-5; D is unresolved. The CDR3 loop spans 16 amino acids. Germline V gene data show CDR1 as MGHRA and CDR2 as YSYEKL. V was shortened by 0 bases and J by 2 bases, with 11 bases between the two germline ends.

In this sample, this clonotype turned up many times. The rearrangement uses TRBV3-1 and TRBJ2-1; 9 bases agree with TRBD2. Germline V gene lookup returns CDR1 LGHDT and CDR2 YNNKEL (reference sequence). V gave up 3 bases and J gave up 2 bases; unmatched junction bases: 5. The CDR3 runs to 16 residues. The DNA of the CDR3 is TGTGCCAGCAGCCAGGATAGCGGGAGCGCCTACAATGAGCAGTTCTTC. Translation: CASSQDSGSAYNEQFF.

This clonotype has a handful of counts. This chain joins TRBV10-3 and TRBJ1-5; weak D call: TRBD1 (5 bases). Trimming stripped 10 bases from V and 3 bases from J, with 16 bases between. The CDR3 has 14 residues. Germline V gene data show CDR1 as ENHRY and CDR2 as SYGVKD. CDR3 sequence (DNA): TGTGCCACTACAAGGGGTGTTGACAATCAGCCCCAGCATTTT. Translated: CATTRGVDNQPQHF.

This clonotype was counted only a few times. This chain uses TRBV7-2 with TRBJ2-7; D uncertain. This CDR3 is built from 12 residues. Per germline, CDR1 SGHTA and CDR2 FQGNSA. The V end lost 1 base, the J end lost 7 bases, and 8 bases lay between the germline ends. The CDR3 here is CASSLVAWEQYF. In DNA form, the CDR3 reads TGTGCCAGCAGCTTAGTGGCCTGGGAGCAGTACTTC.

Written as DNA, the CDR3 is TGTGCCAGCAATGCCATTTCCTACGAGCAGTACTTC. Amino acid sequence: CASNAISYEQYF. V and J are TRBV6-6 and TRBJ2-7; D unclear. The CDR3 has 12 amino acids. Germline assignment: CDR1 MNHNY and CDR2 SVGAGI (reference sequence). V was pared by 7 bases and J by 1 base, with 8 bases between.

This clonotype was seen once. V gene TRBV4-3 combines with J gene TRBJ2-1, with D uncertain. The ends were cut back, 3 bases at V and 7 bases at J, with 16 bases in the middle. Germline values: CDR1 LGHNA, CDR2 YSLEER. The CDR3 consists of 15 residues. The CDR3 DNA reads as TGCGCCAGCAGCCAGACCCTCGGGCTTCTGAATGAGCAGTTCTTC. It yields the protein CASSQTLGLLNEQFF.

This chain connects TRBV7-2 to TRBJ2-5; TRBD2 aligns across 10 bases. Unmatched junction bases numbered 11, after V lost 5 bases and J lost 5 bases. This CDR3 spans 16 amino acids. CDR1 and CDR2 (germline): SGHTA, FQGNSA. The CDR3 region is CASSISASGSGETQYF. CDR3 sequence (DNA): TGTGCCAGCAGCATTAGCGCTAGCGGGAGTGGGGAGACCCAGTACTTC.

This chain uses TRBV10-3 with TRBJ1-4; D remains ambiguous. Trimming removed 10 bases at V and 0 bases at J, with 9 bases between. Germline V gene lookup returns CDR1 ENHRY and CDR2 SYGVKD. The CDR3 contains 13 residues. The CDR3 is CATAVATNEKLFF. The CDR3 DNA sequence: TGTGCCACCGCAGTTGCAACTAATGAAAAACTGTTTTTT.

The rearrangement uses TRBV5-4 and TRBJ2-5; 7 bases map to TRBD1. V trimming: 3 bases; J trimming: 3 bases; junction bases outside the gene matches: 5. Germline CDR1 and CDR2: SGHNT and YYREEE (reference sequence). The CDR3 is made up of 14 amino acids. The CDR3 coding sequence is TGTGCCAGCAGCTCCGGGACAGAAAAAGAGACCCAGTACTTC. Amino acid sequence: CASSSGTEKETQYF.

Only a few counts were recorded for this clonotype. The CDR3 sequence is CASIKYGSLHNEQFF. For the CDR3, the DNA is TGTGCCAGCATCAAGTACGGTAGTCTCCACAATGAGCAGTTCTTC. The chain links TRBV6-2 or TRBV6-3 to TRBJ2-1; D not certain. The germline CDR1 and CDR2 sequences are MNHEY and SVGEGT. V shed 7 bases and J shed 5 bases, with 18 bases lying between them. This CDR3 comprises 15 residues.

The chain is built from TRBV18 and TRBJ1-5; maybe TRBD1 (5 bases). CDR3 size: 12 residues. Trimming took off 2 bases at V and 15 bases at J, with 14 bases between the two ends. The germline CDR1 and CDR2 sequences are KGHSH and LQKENI. The CDR3 is CASSPGHVGVHF. In nucleotides, the CDR3 is TGTGCCAGCTCACCAGGGCACGTAGGGGTGCATTTT.

This clonotype has a count of ten or more. This chain connects TRBV11-2 to TRBJ2-2, with 11 bases fitting TRBD1. From germline, CDR1 is SGHAT and CDR2 FQNNGV. The CDR3 has 19 amino acids. V was pared by 5 bases and J by 2 bases, with 13 bases of the junction left unmatched. The CDR3 coding sequence is TGTGCCAGCAGCACTTCCGGGACAGGGGGATTCACCAACACCGGGGAGCTGTTTTTT. Translated: CASSTSGTGGFTNTGELFF.

This clonotype was detected only a few times. V usage is TRBV29-1 and J usage is TRBJ2-7; D is uncertain. V was trimmed by 4 bases and J by 0 bases, leaving 10 bases between them. The CDR3 length is 13 residues. Germline-derived CDR1 and CDR2 are SQVTM and ANQGSEA. The CDR3 region has the DNA TGCAGCGTTGGCTTGCAGAGCTCCTACGAGCAGTACTTC. Its protein is CSVGLQSSYEQYF.

The rearrangement links TRBV13 to TRBJ2-5; the D gene could be TRBD1 or TRBD2 (5 bases each). Germline assignment: CDR1 PRHDT and CDR2 FYEKMQ (reference sequence). This CDR3 contains 14 residues. Trimming cost V 6 bases and J 4 bases, with 15 bases left between them. The CDR3 loop is CASSGPGSRETQYF. CDR3 DNA: TGTGCCAGCAGTGGACCAGGGAGTCGAGAGACCCAGTACTTC.

This clonotype was observed many times. The genes are TRBV6-2 or TRBV6-3 and TRBJ2-1; D might be TRBD2 (7 bases). The CDR3 runs to 13 residues. CDR1 and CDR2 from the germline V gene are MNHEY and SVGEGT. The germline V and J ends were trimmed by 4 bases and 8 bases, with 12 bases remaining between them. The CDR3 here is CASSWGGAHEQFF. The CDR3 nucleotides are TGTGCCAGCAGTTGGGGGGGGGCCCATGAGCAGTTCTTC.

The rearrangement uses TRBV29-1 and TRBJ2-1; D is ambiguous. The CDR3 length is 15 residues. V was shortened by 6 bases and J by 5 bases, with 20 bases between the two germline ends. Germline lookup yields CDR1 SQVTM and CDR2 ANQGSEA. In DNA, the CDR3 is TGCAGCGTGATTTTGCCGATCGTGTCCCACAATGAGCAGTTCTTC. This codes for CSVILPIVSHNEQFF.

This clonotype was seen more than once but under ten times. This chain connects TRBV7-9 to TRBJ2-3; D is undetermined. This CDR3 spans 14 amino acids. The V and J ends lost 6 bases and 2 bases respectively, with 12 bases between them. In germline, CDR1 is SEHNR, CDR2 FQNEAQ (reference sequence). Written as DNA, the CDR3 is TGTGCCAGCAGACCGGACCAGGTCACAGATACGCAGTATTTT. This encodes CASRPDQVTDTQYF.

The J gene is TRBJ2-7, the V gene TRBV11-2; 8 bases agree with TRBD2. From germline, CDR1 is SGHAT and CDR2 FQNNGV. The CDR3 is 12 amino acids. V trimming: 7 bases; J trimming: 6 bases; junction bases outside the gene matches: 5. CDR3 protein: CASTSSGGEQYF. Here the CDR3 DNA reads TGTGCCAGCACCTCGAGCGGGGGCGAGCAGTACTTC. Complete variable domain (other parts from reference TRBV11-2 and TRBJ2-7): EAGVAQSPRYKIIEKRQSVAFWCNPISGHATLYWYQQILGQGPKLLIQFQNNGVVDDSQLPKDRFSAERLKGVDSTLKIQPAKLEDSAVYLCASTSSGGEQYFGPGTRLTVT.

This clonotype has a handful of counts. The chain is built from TRBV7-2 and TRBJ2-7, with TRBD1 matching over 8 bases. The CDR3 covers 15 residues. The germline gives CDR1 SGHTA, CDR2 FQGNSA. The V gene end was trimmed by 6 bases and the J gene end by 6 bases; junction bases not matched to a gene: 13. In DNA form, the CDR3 reads TGTGCCAGCAGAAGCCAGCCGGGACAGGCGCGCGAGCAGTACTTC. Its translation is CASRSQPGQAREQYF. The full variable domain, its missing parts supplied by reference TRBV7-2 and TRBJ2-7, is GAGVSQSPSNKVTEKGKDVELRCDPISGHTALYWYRQSLGQGLEFLIYFQGNSAPDKSGLPSDRFSAERTGGSVSTLTIQRTQQEDSAVYLCASRSQPGQAREQYFGPGTRLTVT.

CDR3 coding DNA: TGCAGTGCTAGACCTGAAGTGGGCTCTGGAAACACCATATATTTT. Translated: CSARPEVGSGNTIYF. The chain is built from TRBV20-1 and TRBJ1-3; D not resolved. This CDR3 has 15 residues. CDR1 and CDR2 (germline): DFQATT, SNEGSKA (reference sequence). Trimming pared 2 bases from V and 0 bases from J, leaving 11 bases between.

This clonotype has a count of ten or more. The chain combines TRBV20-1 with TRBJ2-5, with D uncertain. Germline V lookup: CDR1 DFQATT, CDR2 SNEGSKA (reference sequence). The CDR3 is made up of 12 amino acids. Between the trimmed V and J ends, which lost 3 bases and 2 bases, there was a span of 7 bases. Here the CDR3 DNA reads TGCAGTGCTAGTCCCGCTCAAGAGACCCAGTACTTC. Translating it yields CSASPAQETQYF.

This clonotype was counted a few times. The rearrangement joins TRBV30 to TRBJ1-2; 8 nucleotides align to TRBD1. With 2 bases clipped from V and 6 bases from J, the junction kept 5 bases outside the gene matches. This CDR3 comprises 13 residues. CDR1 and CDR2 from the germline V gene are GTSNPN and SVGIG (reference sequence). CDR3 amino acids: CAWSRTGKDGYTF. The CDR3 DNA reads TGTGCCTGGAGTCGGACAGGGAAGGATGGCTACACCTTC.

Concerning this clonotype: The junction does not match germline at one end; this may be a read error. The chain has TRBV20-1 and TRBJ2-7; 8 nucleotides line up with TRBD2. This CDR3 region has 16 residues. Germline V CDR1 and CDR2: DFQATT, SNEGSKA (reference sequence). This CDR3 reads CCARDLGGLGFYEQYF. In DNA form, the CDR3 reads TGCTGTGCTAGAGATCTTGGGGGACTAGGCTTCTACGAGCAGTACTTC.

This rearrangement joins TRBV20-1 to TRBJ2-7, with D possibly matching TRBD2 (6 bases). The CDR3 covers 14 residues. Germline V gene data show CDR1 as DFQATT and CDR2 as SNEGSKA (reference sequence). V was cut by 2 bases and J by 7 bases, with 18 bases left in between. The CDR3 protein is CSARRGTGTWEQYF. The CDR3 DNA reads as TGCAGTGCTAGAAGGGGAACGGGGACTTGGGAGCAGTACTTC.

This clonotype was detected only a few times. This chain joins TRBV30 and TRBJ2-2; 8 positions agree with TRBD1. The V segment lost 1 base and the J segment 5 bases; nucleotides outside the gene matches: 9. The CDR3 loop spans 16 amino acids. Per the germline V gene, CDR1 is GTSNPN and CDR2 is SVGIG (reference sequence). The CDR3 protein is CAWSGQGFYLTGELFF. DNA for the CDR3: TGTGCCTGGAGTGGACAGGGGTTCTATCTGACCGGGGAGCTGTTTTTT.

V gene TRBV7-2 combines with J gene TRBJ2-7, with 8 bases lining up with TRBD2. The CDR3 is made up of 16 amino acids. Germline CDR1 SGHTA, CDR2 FQGNSA. V shed 2 bases and J 4 bases; nucleotides not matched to a gene: 10. Written as DNA, the CDR3 is TGTGCCAGCAGCTTAATAGGGGCTAGCGGGTCGTACGAGCAGTACTTC. Its translation is CASSLIGASGSYEQYF.

This clonotype showed up many times. The chain recombines TRBV7-2 with TRBJ1-1; D remains ambiguous. From germline, CDR1 is SGHTA and CDR2 FQGNSA. Trimming left V 5 bases short and J 1 base short, with 11 bases between. This CDR3 is built from 14 residues. The CDR3 loop is CASSLGWGNTEAFF. The CDR3, as DNA: TGTGCCAGCAGCCTAGGTTGGGGGAACACTGAAGCTTTCTTT.

This clonotype was recorded once. This chain uses TRBV11-2 with TRBJ1-1; the match to TRBD1 covers 7 bases. The CDR3 runs to 14 residues. Germline-derived CDR1 and CDR2 are SGHAT and FQNNGV. V trimming: 1 base; J trimming: 13 bases; junction bases outside the gene matches: 12. The CDR3 DNA reads as TGTGCCAGCAGCTTAGGAACAGGGGCCATGAGAAGTTTCTTT. This gives the protein CASSLGTGAMRSFF.